This T cell receptor beta chain was found in a study of OX40 agonist ivuxolimab in advanced cancers. About the research overall: A diagnosis of hepatocellular carcinoma, melanoma, renal cell or head and neck cancer was present in dose-escalation patients.

Here immunoSEQ multiplex PCR was the method, and the copy in TCRdb shows in-frame clones only, minus some. This table has about 81,000 clones, about 86% appearing once. Specimen: CD4+ or CD8+ T cells sorted from blood, collected in a trial of the OX40 agonist ivuxolimab. The source is an adult with an advanced solid tumor such as melanoma, head and neck, liver or kidney cancer.

Written as DNA, the CDR3 is TGTGCCACCGTGGGAGGAGCCCGATACAATGAGCAGTTCTTC. Its protein product is CATVGGARYNEQFF. The chain links TRBV28 to TRBJ2-1, with a weak D call TRBD2 (6 bases). In germline, CDR1 is MDHEN, CDR2 SYDVKM. This CDR3 comprises 14 residues. The germline V and J ends were trimmed by 10 bases and 4 bases, with 17 bases remaining between them.